What follows are 7 T cell receptor beta chains derived from one specimen sequenced in a study of beta chain features in type 1 diabetes. Findings of the study overall: Type 1 diabetes patients had moderately but significantly shorter TCRB CDR3s in all four CD4+ subsets.

The study reverse transcribed the entire isolated RNA, so it sequenced expressed TCRB transcripts. The repertoire was sequenced with immunoSEQ multiplex PCR; TCRdb's copy has only in-frame clones and lacks some. This table holds about 700,000 clones, over 10% found once. Antigen specificity for these receptors is unknown. The material sequenced was naive CD4+ T cells from blood. The source is a man younger than 30 with type 1 diabetes.

This clone was detected a few times. CDR3 sequence reads: CASSLAGQTGDTQYF. Written as DNA, the CDR3 is TGTGCCAGCAGCCTAGCGGGCCAAACGGGGGATACGCAGTATTTT. J is TRBJ2-3 and V is TRBV14; TRBD2 agrees at 7 bases. This CDR3 has 15 residues. Trimming at V came to 4 bases and at J to 6 bases, leaving 10 bases not matched to a gene. CDR1 SGHDN and CDR2 FVKESK come from the germline V gene.

Only a few counts were recorded for this clone. V and J are TRBV30 and TRBJ2-7, with 9 bases that match TRBD1. V gave up 1 base and J gave up 3 bases; unmatched junction bases: 4. CDR3 size: 14 residues. The germline CDR1 and CDR2 sequences are GTSNPN and SVGIG (reference sequence). CDR3 nucleotide sequence: TGTGCCTGGAGTGGACAGGGGGGAGGCTACGAGCAGTACTTC. Protein: CAWSGQGGGYEQYF.

This clone was seen a few times. This chain uses TRBV9 with TRBJ2-5; 8 bases match TRBD1. The germline gives CDR1 SGDLS, CDR2 YYNGEE. J was trimmed by 5 bases and V by 5 bases; bases with no gene match: 8. The CDR3 consists of 14 residues. For the CDR3, the DNA is TGTGCCAGCAGTGGGACAGGCTACTACGAGACCCAGTACTTC. Protein sequence: CASSGTGYYETQYF. Full variable domain (missing parts from reference TRBV9 and TRBJ2-5): DSGVTQTPKHLITATGQRVTLRCSPRSGDLSVYWYQQSLDQGLQFLIQYYNGEERAKGNILERFSAQQFPDLHSELNLSSLELGDSALYFCASSGTGYYETQYFGPGTRLLVL.

Note on this clone: An end of the junction differs from the germline gene, which may be a read error. The chain has TRBV7-2 and TRBJ2-3, with 7 bases that match TRBD1. This CDR3 comprises 15 residues. Germline CDR1 SGHTA, CDR2 FQGNSA. The chain's CDR3 is CASTLGGPSTDTQYF. The CDR3 bases are TGTGCCAGCACCTTAGGGGGCCCAAGCACAGATACGCAGTATTTT.

The chain is built from TRBV9 and TRBJ2-5; 7 bases fit TRBD2. CDR3 length: 15 amino acids. The germline CDR1 and CDR2 sequences are SGDLS and YYNGEE. J gave up 5 bases and V 0 bases, and 7 bases lay outside the gene matches. CDR3 DNA sequence: TGTGCCAGCAGCGTAGGGAGACTAGCTGGGGAGACCCAGTACTTC. Translated, it gives CASSVGRLAGETQYF.

The chain couples TRBV5-1 to TRBJ2-2, with D perhaps matching TRBD1 (5 bases). CDR1 SGHRS and CDR2 YFSETQ come from the germline V gene. Trimming took off 8 bases at V and 2 bases at J, with 10 bases between the two ends. CDR3 length: 13 residues. The CDR3 protein is CASKGQNTGELFF. The CDR3 DNA is TGCGCCAGTAAGGGGCAAAACACCGGGGAGCTGTTTTTT.

This clone appeared a few times. The chain uses TRBV10-3 and TRBJ1-5, with D uncertain. The CDR3 extends over 13 amino acids. V gave up 6 bases and J gave up 3 bases, with 9 bases separating them. Germline loops: CDR1 ENHRY, CDR2 SYGVKD. In nucleotides, the CDR3 is TGTGCCATCAGCGGGCGTTCCAATCAGCCCCAGCATTTT. Amino acids: CAISGRSNQPQHF.